This entry features one T cell receptor beta chain sequence. Its cognate antigen is unknown. The CDR3 covers 15 residues. The V end was cut by 5 bases, the J end by 3 bases, with 14 bases between. Per germline, CDR1 SGHVS and CDR2 FQNEAQ. This record belongs to a study of response to subunit inactivated influenza vaccine. Whole-study results and caveats: Seasonal influenza vaccination, on each occasion, was suggested by the authors to recruit few new T cells.

Using its own MiXCR run on the RT-PCR reads, TCRdb lists one record per CDR3 protein. The table shows under 800,000 distinct CDR3 sequences, with approximately 15% occurring only once. V gene TRBV7-8 combines with J gene TRBJ1-5; no clear D. Source: PBMCs from blood, taken 14 to 15 days before vaccination. The source of this sequence is a man in his fifties or sixties who received an inactivated influenza vaccine. CDR3: CASSPLRGDNQPQHF. CDR3 coding DNA: TGTGCCAGCAGCCCACTCCGGGGAGACAATCAGCCCCAGCATTTT. Drawing the rest from reference TRBV7-8 and TRBJ1-5, the complete variable domain is GAGVSQSPRYKVAKRGQDVALRCDPISGHVSLFWYQQALGQGPEFLTYFQNEAQLDKSGLPSDRFFAERPEGSVSTLKIQRTQQEDSAVYLCASSPLRGDNQPQHFGDGTRLSIL.